The present T cell receptor beta chain was sequenced within a study of CD8 T cells in ankylosing spondylitis. Points from the study as a whole: Both synovial fluid and blood in reactive arthritis had previously been reported to carry some motif variants. Fewer than 10 highly homologous variants made up a TCR beta motif that seemed to typify ankylosing spondylitis blood. Enrichment of disease-linked clones was reportedly significant in matched ankylosing spondylitis synovial fluid.

The germline CDR1 and CDR2 sequences are SGHTA and FQGNSA. The V and J ends lost 6 bases and 2 bases respectively, with 14 bases between them. The length of the CDR3 is 14 residues. Quantitative 5'-RACE with molecular barcodes was used to make the TCR beta libraries. TCRdb re-called the 5' RACE reads through MiXCR, storing one row per CDR3 protein. This sample has roughly 230,000 distinct CDR3 sequences; about 18% occur once, and the top ten carry about a third. This clonotype appeared a few times. Its specificity is not known. The rearrangement joins TRBV7-2 to TRBJ2-7; no clear D. This TCR came from a male donor with ankylosing spondylitis or in good health (not recorded which). Input material: blood, either unsorted or a sorted T cell fraction (not recorded which). CDR3 amino acids: CASSFPLGTYEQYF. CDR3 DNA sequence: TGTGCCAGCAGTTTCCCCCTAGGGACCTACGAGCAGTACTTC. Supplemented by reference TRBV7-2 and TRBJ2-7, the full variable domain reads GAGVSQSPSNKVTEKGKDVELRCDPISGHTALYWYRQSLGQGLEFLIYFQGNSAPDKSGLPSDRFSAERTGGSVSTLTIQRTQQEDSAVYLCASSFPLGTYEQYFGPGTRLTVT.